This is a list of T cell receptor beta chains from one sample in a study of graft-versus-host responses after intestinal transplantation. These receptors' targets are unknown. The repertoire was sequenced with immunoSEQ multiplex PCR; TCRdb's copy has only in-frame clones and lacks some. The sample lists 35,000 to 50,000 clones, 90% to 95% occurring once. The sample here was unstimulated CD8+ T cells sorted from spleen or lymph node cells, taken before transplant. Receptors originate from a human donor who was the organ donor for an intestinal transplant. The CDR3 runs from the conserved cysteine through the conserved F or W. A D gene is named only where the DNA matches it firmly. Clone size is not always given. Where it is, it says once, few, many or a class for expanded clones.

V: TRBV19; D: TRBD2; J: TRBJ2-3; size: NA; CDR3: CASTPSGSGPSTDTQYF; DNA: TGTGCCAGTACCCCAAGTGGTAGCGGGCCCAGCACAGATACGCAGTATTTT
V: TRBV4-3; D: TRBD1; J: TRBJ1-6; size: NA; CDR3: CASSQEQGGNSPLHF; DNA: TGCGCCAGCAGCCAAGAACAGGGGGGTAATTCACCCCTCCACTTT
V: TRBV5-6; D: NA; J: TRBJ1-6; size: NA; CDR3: CASSLGGSPLHF; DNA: TGTGCCAGCAGCCTTGGAGGGTCACCCCTCCACTTT
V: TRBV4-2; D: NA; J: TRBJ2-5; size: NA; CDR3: CASSQEWQGLETQYF; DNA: TGTGCCAGCAGCCAAGAATGGCAGGGGCTGGAGACCCAGTACTTC
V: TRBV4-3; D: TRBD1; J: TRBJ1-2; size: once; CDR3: CASSQEGQDLNYGYTF; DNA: TGCGCCAGCAGCCAAGAAGGACAGGACCTAAACTATGGCTACACCTTC
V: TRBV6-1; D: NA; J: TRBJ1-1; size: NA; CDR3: CASSVTSWTEAFF; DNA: TGTGCCAGCAGTGTAACATCTTGGACTGAAGCTTTCTTT
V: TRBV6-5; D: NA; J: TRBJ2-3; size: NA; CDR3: CASSFPGEPTDTQYF; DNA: TGTGCCAGCAGTTTTCCGGGAGAACCCACAGATACGCAGTATTTT
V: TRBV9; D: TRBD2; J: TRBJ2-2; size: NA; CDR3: CASSVASGGTGELFF; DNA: TGTGCCAGCAGCGTAGCTAGCGGGGGCACCGGGGAGCTGTTTTTT
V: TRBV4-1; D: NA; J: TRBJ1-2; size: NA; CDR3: CASSLLGYYGYTF; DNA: TGCGCCAGCAGCCTGCTTGGGTACTATGGCTACACCTTC
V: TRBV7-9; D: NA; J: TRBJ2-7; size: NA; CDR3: CASSQNIPQDPYEQYF; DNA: TGTGCCAGCAGCCAAAACATACCCCAGGACCCCTACGAGCAGTACTTC
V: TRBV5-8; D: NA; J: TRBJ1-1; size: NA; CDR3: CASSLWASMNTEAFF; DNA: TGTGCCAGCAGCTTGTGGGCGTCCATGAACACTGAAGCTTTCTTT
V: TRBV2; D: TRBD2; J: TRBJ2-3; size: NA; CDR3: CASSGSGGAYTQYF; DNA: TGTGCCAGCAGTGGAAGCGGGGGGGCGTATACGCAGTATTTT
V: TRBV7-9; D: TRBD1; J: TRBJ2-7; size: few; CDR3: CASSPGTGSYEQYF; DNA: TGTGCCAGCAGCCCCGGGACAGGGAGCTACGAGCAGTACTTC
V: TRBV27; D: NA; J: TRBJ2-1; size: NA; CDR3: CASSPFVGRSYNEQFF; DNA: TGTGCCAGCAGTCCCTTCGTGGGTCGATCCTACAATGAGCAGTTCTTC
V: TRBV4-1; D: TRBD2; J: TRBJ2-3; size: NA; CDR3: CASSQERTSGSTDTQYF; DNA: TGCGCCAGCAGCCAAGAGCGGACTAGCGGCTCAACAGATACGCAGTATTTT
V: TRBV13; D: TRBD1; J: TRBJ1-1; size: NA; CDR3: CASSLRLGQEGTEAFF; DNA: TGTGCCAGCAGCTTAAGGTTGGGACAGGAGGGTACTGAAGCTTTCTTT
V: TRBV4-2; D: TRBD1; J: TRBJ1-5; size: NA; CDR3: CASSQAADRAQPQHF; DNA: TGTGCCAGCAGCCAAGCCGCGGACAGGGCCCAGCCCCAGCATTTT
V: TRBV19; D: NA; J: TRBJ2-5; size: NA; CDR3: CASSFLQNQETQYF; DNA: TGTGCCAGTAGTTTTTTGCAGAACCAAGAGACCCAGTACTTC
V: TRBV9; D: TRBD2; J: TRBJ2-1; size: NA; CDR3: CASSVQAGGPYNEQFF; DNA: TGTGCCAGCAGCGTACAAGCGGGGGGGCCTTACAATGAGCAGTTCTTC
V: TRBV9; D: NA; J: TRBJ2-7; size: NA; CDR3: CASSSRGVKDAEQYF; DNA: TGTGCCAGCAGCTCCCGGGGCGTGAAGGACGCCGAGCAGTACTTC